These 28 T cell receptor beta chains were sequenced from one sample in a study of Graves' ophthalmopathy and Graves' hyperthyroidism. The sequenced template was RNA, covering the TCR beta CDR3 region. First-round RT-PCR used HTBI primers; second-round multiplex PCR followed. TCRdb independently ran MiXCR on the multiplex PCR reads; one entry per CDR3 protein. The sample lists approximately 540,000 distinct CDR3 sequences; roughly 39% were seen once. Sample: peripheral blood or thyroid tissue (not recorded which). All receptors derive from an adult man with Graves' hyperthyroidism.

The chain joins TRBV29-1 to TRBJ1-2; D unresolved. This CDR3 region has 12 residues. Trimming took 8 bases from V and 5 from J, leaving 15 bases between them. Germline V lookup: CDR1 SQVTM, CDR2 ANQGSEA. Written as DNA, the CDR3 is TGCAGCCAAGACCTCTTTTGGTATGGCTACACCTTC. It codes for CSQDLFWYGYTF.

This clonotype has a count of ten or more. The CDR3 sequence: CAISEPGGELGYGYTF. The CDR3 DNA sequence: TGTGCCATCAGTGAACCAGGAGGGGAACTCGGCTATGGCTACACCTTC. V and J are TRBV10-3 and TRBJ1-2; tentative D call: TRBD1 (5 bases). V shed 3 bases and J shed 4 bases, with 18 bases lying between them. Germline V gene data show CDR1 as ENHRY and CDR2 as SYGVKD. The CDR3 runs 16 residues.

The chain links TRBV29-1 to TRBJ2-2, with 9 bases that match TRBD1. The CDR3 length is 16 residues. CDR1 is SQVTM, CDR2 ANQGSEA, per germline. Trimming cost V 4 bases and J 4 bases; bases outside gene matches: 10. CDR3 nucleotides: TGCAGCGTTGGGGGCCCCGGGACAGGGAGCACCGGGGAGCTGTTTTTT. Its translation is CSVGGPGTGSTGELFF.

This clonotype came up a few times. The V call is TRBV19, the J call TRBJ2-5, with 9 bases aligning to TRBD1. The germline V gene encodes CDR1 LNHDA and CDR2 SQIVND (reference sequence). CDR3 length: 14 amino acids. V shed 4 bases, J shed 3 bases, and the junction held 3 bases outside the gene matches. CDR3 residues: CASSRQGGEETQYF. The DNA of the CDR3 is TGTGCCAGTAGTAGACAGGGGGGGGAAGAGACCCAGTACTTC.

This sequence joins TRBV10-3 and TRBJ2-5; 7 nucleotides agree with TRBD2. This CDR3 has 15 residues. The V and J ends lost 10 bases and 4 bases, in that order; junction bases with no gene match: 15. Germline CDR1 is ENHRY and CDR2 is SYGVKD. The CDR3 spells CASPGNRGVAETQYF. CDR3 DNA: TGTGCCAGCCCCGGAAATCGGGGGGTGGCAGAGACCCAGTACTTC.

The chain links TRBV7-9 to TRBJ1-2; 9 positions agree with TRBD1. The germline gives CDR1 SEHNR, CDR2 FQNEAQ (reference sequence). The CDR3 extends over 16 amino acids. Trimming cost V 4 bases and J 5 bases; bases outside gene matches: 11. CDR3 sequence: CASSSPRDRESYGYTF. CDR3 sequence (DNA): TGTGCCAGCAGCTCCCCCCGGGACAGGGAATCGTATGGCTACACCTTC.

This chain joins TRBV30 and TRBJ2-5; D is perhaps TRBD1 (5 bases). Germline V gene sequence: CDR1 GTSNPN, CDR2 SVGIG (reference sequence). This CDR3 region has 13 residues. V lost 3 bases, J lost 1 base, and 9 bases lay in between. CDR3 sequence: CAWRIRGQETQYF. CDR3 sequence (DNA): TGTGCCTGGAGAATTAGGGGCCAAGAGACCCAGTACTTC.

V usage is TRBV28 and J usage is TRBJ1-5, with 8 bases matching TRBD1. Germline CDR1 reads MDHEN; CDR2 reads SYDVKM. This CDR3 contains 16 residues. V shed 5 bases, J shed 2 bases, and the junction held 8 bases outside the gene matches. The CDR3 reads CASSPWTGQGNQPQHF. DNA of the CDR3: TGTGCCAGCAGTCCCTGGACAGGGCAGGGCAATCAGCCCCAGCATTTT.

The gene calls are TRBV12-3 or TRBV12-4 and TRBJ2-3; D is ambiguous. V was cut by 6 bases and J by 2 bases, with 15 bases left in between. This CDR3 contains 15 residues. The CDR3 bases are TGTGCCAGCAGCCGGCCAATAGGGTCCACAGATACGCAGTATTTT. Translation: CASSRPIGSTDTQYF.

This clonotype was recorded many times. This chain uses TRBV10-2 with TRBJ1-5, with a possible D match to TRBD1 (6 bases). This CDR3 is 14 amino acids long. Germline loops: CDR1 WSHSY, CDR2 SAAADI. Between the trimmed V and J ends, which lost 2 bases and 3 bases, there was a span of 8 bases. CDR3 region: CASSEGGPNQPQHF. DNA of the CDR3: TGCGCCAGCAGTGAGGGGGGCCCCAATCAGCCCCAGCATTTT.

The table lists this clonotype with many counts. The chain carries TRBV6-5 and TRBJ2-7; D gene ambiguous. Germline loops: CDR1 MNHEY, CDR2 SVGAGI. The CDR3 is 13 amino acids. V lost 10 bases to trimming and J lost 2 bases, with 15 bases between them. Written as DNA, the CDR3 is TGTGCCACACATAAACCAGCGACCTACGAGCAGTACTTC. Its protein is CATHKPATYEQYF.

The chain employs TRBV7-6 and TRBJ2-1; 12 bases fit TRBD2. CDR3 length: 16 residues. V lost 5 bases and J lost 5; bases outside the gene matches: 7. Germline V lookup: CDR1 SGHVS, CDR2 FNYEAQ. CDR3 in amino acids: CASSLRTSGVDNEQFF. The CDR3 DNA follows: TGTGCCAGCAGCCTGAGGACTAGCGGGGTTGACAATGAGCAGTTCTTC.

The rearrangement uses TRBV20-1 and TRBJ1-4, with D maybe TRBD1 (5 bases). The CDR3 spans 13 residues. Trimming cost V 5 bases and J 8 bases, with 15 bases left between them. The germline CDR1 and CDR2 sequences are DFQATT and SNEGSKA (reference sequence). CDR3 region: CSAGQGDNEKLFF. CDR3 nucleotide sequence: TGCAGTGCTGGCCAAGGGGATAACGAAAAACTGTTTTTT.

Concerning this clonotype itself: A much larger clone sits a single nucleotide away, making a read error possible. This chain uses TRBV14 with TRBJ1-1; TRBD1 is a possible D gene (6 bases). The CDR3 is 14 amino acids. Germline V gene lookup returns CDR1 SGHDN and CDR2 FVKESK. In nucleotides, the CDR3 is TGTGCCAGCAGCCAAGATACAGGGCGGGCTGAAACTTTCTTT. Translated: CASSQDTGRAETFF.

The gene calls are TRBV29-1 and TRBJ2-7; 9 positions match TRBD1. Germline CDR1 and CDR2: SQVTM and ANQGSEA. CDR3 length: 12 amino acids. After removal of 6 bases from V and 7 bases from J, the junction contained 7 bases not matched to a gene. CDR3 protein: CSVATTGGEQYF. The CDR3 DNA follows: TGCAGCGTAGCAACGACAGGGGGGGAGCAGTACTTC.

The genes are TRBV20-1 and TRBJ2-1; D gene unclear. V was pared by 0 bases and J by 8 bases, with 8 bases between. CDR1 and CDR2 (germline): DFQATT, SNEGSKA (reference sequence). This CDR3 comprises 12 residues. CDR3 sequence: CSARDLGHEQFF. The CDR3 DNA reads as TGCAGTGCTAGAGATCTTGGGCATGAGCAGTTCTTC.

The V gene is TRBV20-1, the J gene TRBJ1-5; 7 bases map to TRBD1. Germline V gene lookup returns CDR1 DFQATT and CDR2 SNEGSKA (reference sequence). The CDR3 length is 14 residues. J lost 1 base, V lost 6 bases, and 6 bases had no gene match. Written as DNA, the CDR3 is TGCAGTGCCACCAGGGACAGAAGCAATCAGCCCCAGCATTTT. It encodes CSATRDRSNQPQHF.

The V and J genes are TRBV10-2 and TRBJ2-7; TRBD1 matches 11 bases. This CDR3 region has 16 residues. Germline CDR1 is WSHSY and CDR2 is SAAADI. V dropped 3 bases and J dropped 3; count of bases not matched to a gene: 7. In DNA, the CDR3 is TGCGCCAGCAGTGAAGTCCGGGACAGGGGGGACTACGAGCAGTACTTC. It is translated as CASSEVRDRGDYEQYF.

This chain links TRBV29-1 with TRBJ2-3, with TRBD1 matching 9 bases. This CDR3 is 12 amino acids long. Germline assignment: CDR1 SQVTM and CDR2 ANQGSEA. As DNA, the CDR3 is TGCAACGGCGGACAGGGGACTGATACGCAGTATTTT. This codes for CNGGQGTDTQYF.

V and J are TRBV5-1 and TRBJ1-1; perhaps TRBD1 as D (5 bases). CDR3 length equals 14 residues. From germline, CDR1 is SGHRS and CDR2 YFSETQ. The CDR3 DNA is TGCGCGAGTACCAGGGAATTTGGTAACACTGAAGCTTTCTTT. It specifies CASTREFGNTEAFF.

The J gene is TRBJ1-1, the V gene TRBV29-1, with unresolved D. The CDR3 sequence is 12 residues long. Deletions cut 8 bases from V and 3 bases from J, with 13 bases between. Germline CDR1 and CDR2: SQVTM and ANQGSEA. The CDR3 DNA is TGCAGCCTGGGATACGGGGACACTGAAGCTTTCTTT. This encodes CSLGYGDTEAFF.

The V and J genes are TRBV5-1 and TRBJ2-1; D remains unclear. The CDR3 spans 17 residues. Looked up from germline, CDR1 is SGHRS and CDR2 is YFSETQ. V lost 0 bases and J 0 bases, leaving 13 bases between the germline ends. The CDR3 bases are TGCGCCAGCAGCTTGGCATCTCTCTCTCCCTCCTACAATGAGCAGTTCTTC. It yields the protein CASSLASLSPSYNEQFF. The variable domain in full, completed from reference TRBV5-1 and TRBJ2-1, reads KAGVTQTPRYLIKTRGQQVTLSCSPISGHRSVSWYQQTPGQGLQFLFEYFSETQRNKGNFPGRFSGRQFSNSRSEMNVSTLELGDSALYLCASSLASLSPSYNEQFFGPGTRLTVL.

This sequence joins TRBV2 and TRBJ1-1, with 9 bases lining up with TRBD1. V dropped 8 bases and J dropped 3; count of bases not matched to a gene: 10. The CDR3 extends over 15 amino acids. Germline CDR1 SNHLY, CDR2 FYNNEI. The CDR3 sequence is CASEPTGGYDTEAFF. CDR3 in DNA: TGTGCCAGCGAGCCAACAGGGGGCTACGACACTGAAGCTTTCTTT.

The rearrangement links TRBV5-4 to TRBJ2-7; 7 bases align to TRBD2. The length of the CDR3 is 17 residues. Trimming took 0 bases from V and 0 from J; bases not matched to a gene: 9. Germline V gene data show CDR1 as SGHNT and CDR2 as YYREEE (reference sequence). The chain's CDR3 is CASSLGLGGGSSYEQYF. The CDR3 DNA reads as TGTGCCAGCAGCTTGGGGTTGGGCGGGGGAAGCTCCTACGAGCAGTACTTC.

The chain employs TRBV7-2 and TRBJ1-1; 8 bases align to TRBD1. V lost 2 bases, J lost 7 bases, and 6 bases stayed unmatched. The CDR3 contains 14 residues. CDR1 SGHTA and CDR2 FQGNSA come from the germline V gene. The CDR3 loop is CASSLQGAYNEAFF. CDR3 nucleotide sequence: TGTGCCAGCAGCTTACAGGGGGCCTACAATGAAGCTTTCTTT.

As regards this clonotype: Being one base from a much bigger clone, this may be a read error. The chain links TRBV5-1 to TRBJ2-7, with TRBD2 matching 7 bases. The CDR3 contains 14 residues. Germline CDR1 and CDR2: SGHRS and YFSETQ. V lost 4 bases, J lost 1 base, and 5 bases stayed unmatched. DNA of the CDR3: TGCGCCAGCAGCATGCTAGCGGAGTCCTACGAGCAGTACTTC. As protein: CASSMLAESYEQYF.

This clonotype was recorded a few times. This chain connects TRBV4-1 to TRBJ1-3; a possible D gene is TRBD1 (5 bases). In germline, CDR1 is MGHRA, CDR2 YSYEKL. The germline V and J ends were trimmed by 1 base and 8 bases, with 15 bases remaining between them. The CDR3 extends over 15 amino acids. This CDR3 reads CASSQGDSTGDTIYF. CDR3 DNA sequence: TGCGCCAGCAGCCAAGGTGACAGTACGGGGGACACCATATATTTT.

This clonotype came up a few times. The rearrangement links TRBV19 to TRBJ1-2; a weak D match, TRBD1 (6 bases). Germline V CDR1 and CDR2: LNHDA, SQIVND (reference sequence). V lost 10 bases, J lost 3 bases, and 9 bases lay in between. CDR3 size: 11 residues. The CDR3: CATSGDYGYTF. The DNA for the CDR3 is TGTGCCACCTCAGGGGACTATGGCTACACCTTC.